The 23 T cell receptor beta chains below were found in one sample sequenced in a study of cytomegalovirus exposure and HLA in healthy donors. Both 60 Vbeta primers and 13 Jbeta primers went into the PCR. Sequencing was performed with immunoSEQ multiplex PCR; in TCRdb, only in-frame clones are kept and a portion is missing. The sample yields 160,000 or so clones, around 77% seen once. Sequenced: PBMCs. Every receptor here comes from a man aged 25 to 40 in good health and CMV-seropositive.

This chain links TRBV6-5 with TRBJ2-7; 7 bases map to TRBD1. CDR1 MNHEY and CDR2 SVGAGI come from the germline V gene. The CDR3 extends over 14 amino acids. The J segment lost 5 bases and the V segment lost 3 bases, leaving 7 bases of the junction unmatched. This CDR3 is CASSYGQARNEQYF. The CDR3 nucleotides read TGTGCCAGCAGTTATGGACAGGCTCGGAACGAGCAGTACTTC.

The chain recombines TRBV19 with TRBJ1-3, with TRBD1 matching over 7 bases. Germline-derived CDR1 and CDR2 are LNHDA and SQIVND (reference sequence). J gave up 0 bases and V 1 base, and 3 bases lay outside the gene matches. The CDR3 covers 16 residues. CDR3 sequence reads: CASSIAGTVSGNTIYF. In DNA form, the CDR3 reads TGTGCCAGTAGTATAGCCGGGACAGTCTCTGGAAACACCATATATTTT. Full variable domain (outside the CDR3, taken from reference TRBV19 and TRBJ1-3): DGGITQSPKYLFRKEGQNVTLSCEQNLNHDAMYWYRQDPGQGLRLIYYSQIVNDFQKGDIAEGYSVSREKKESFPLTVTSAQKNPTAFYLCASSIAGTVSGNTIYFGEGSWLTVV.

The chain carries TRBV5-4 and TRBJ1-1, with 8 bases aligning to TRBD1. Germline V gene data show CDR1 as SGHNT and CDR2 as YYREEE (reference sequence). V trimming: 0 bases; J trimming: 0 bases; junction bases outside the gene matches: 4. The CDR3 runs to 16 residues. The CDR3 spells CASSLGPGQVNTEAFF. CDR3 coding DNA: TGTGCCAGCAGCTTGGGTCCGGGACAGGTGAACACTGAAGCTTTCTTT.

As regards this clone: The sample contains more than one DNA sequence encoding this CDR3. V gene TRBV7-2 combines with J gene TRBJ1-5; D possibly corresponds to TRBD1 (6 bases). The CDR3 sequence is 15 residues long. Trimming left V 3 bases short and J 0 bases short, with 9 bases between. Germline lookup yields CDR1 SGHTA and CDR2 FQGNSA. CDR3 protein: CASSLGHLSNQPQHF. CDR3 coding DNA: TGTGCCAGCAGCTTGGGACACCTTAGCAATCAGCCCCAGCATTTT.

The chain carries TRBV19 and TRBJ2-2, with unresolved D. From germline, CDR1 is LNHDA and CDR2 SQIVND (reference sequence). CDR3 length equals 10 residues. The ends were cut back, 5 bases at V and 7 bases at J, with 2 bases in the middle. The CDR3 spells CASSHGELFF. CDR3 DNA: TGTGCCAGTAGTCACGGGGAGCTGTTTTTT.

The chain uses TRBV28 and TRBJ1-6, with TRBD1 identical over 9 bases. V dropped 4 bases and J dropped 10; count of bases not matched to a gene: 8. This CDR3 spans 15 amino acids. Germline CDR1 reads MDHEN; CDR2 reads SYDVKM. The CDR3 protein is CASSSPGTGWSPLHF. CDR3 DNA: TGTGCCAGCAGTTCACCCGGGACAGGGTGGTCACCCCTCCACTTT.

The DNA for the CDR3 is TGTGCCAGTAGTGGTGCAGGGTGGATCGCTGAAGCTTTCTTT. Translating it yields CASSGAGWIAEAFF. The chain combines TRBV19 with TRBJ1-1, with D maybe TRBD1 (5 bases). V was clipped by 5 bases and J by 6 bases, with 16 bases between them. The CDR3 is 14 residues long. Looked up from germline, CDR1 is LNHDA and CDR2 is SQIVND (reference sequence).

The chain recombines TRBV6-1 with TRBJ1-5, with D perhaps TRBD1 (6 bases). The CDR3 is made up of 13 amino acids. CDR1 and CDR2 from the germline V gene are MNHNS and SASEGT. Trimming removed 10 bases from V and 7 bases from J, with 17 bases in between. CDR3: CATTQGGRQPQHF. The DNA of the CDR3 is TGTGCCACTACACAGGGAGGGAGACAGCCCCAGCATTTT.

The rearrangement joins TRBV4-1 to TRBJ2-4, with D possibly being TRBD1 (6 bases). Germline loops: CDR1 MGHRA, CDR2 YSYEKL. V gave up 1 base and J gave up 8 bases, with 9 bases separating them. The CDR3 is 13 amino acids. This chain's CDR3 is CASSQGAGDIQYF. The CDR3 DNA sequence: TGCGCCAGCAGCCAAGGGGCAGGGGACATTCAGTACTTC.

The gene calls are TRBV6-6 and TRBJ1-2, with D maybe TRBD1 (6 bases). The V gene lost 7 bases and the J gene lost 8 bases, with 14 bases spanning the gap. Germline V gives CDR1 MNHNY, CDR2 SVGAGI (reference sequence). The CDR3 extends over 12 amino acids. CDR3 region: CASTGQTGGYTF. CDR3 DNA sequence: TGTGCCAGCACCGGGCAAACAGGGGGCTACACCTTC.

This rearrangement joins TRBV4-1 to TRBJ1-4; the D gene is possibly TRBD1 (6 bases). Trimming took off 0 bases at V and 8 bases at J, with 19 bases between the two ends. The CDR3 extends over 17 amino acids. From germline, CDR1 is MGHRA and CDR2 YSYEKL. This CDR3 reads CASSQERGARTNEKLFF. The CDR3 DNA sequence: TGCGCCAGCAGCCAAGAGCGGGGGGCTAGAACGAACGAAAAACTGTTTTTT.

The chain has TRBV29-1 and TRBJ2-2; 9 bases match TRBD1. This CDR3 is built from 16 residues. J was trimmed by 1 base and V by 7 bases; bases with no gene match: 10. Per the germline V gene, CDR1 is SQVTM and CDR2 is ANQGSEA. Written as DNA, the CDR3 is TGCAGCGGCCCGGAGCCGGGACAGGGGAACACCGGGGAGCTGTTTTTT. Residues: CSGPEPGQGNTGELFF.

The CDR3 sequence: CASSWGQGAGELFF. The CDR3 DNA reads TGTGCCAGCAGTTGGGGACAGGGCGCCGGGGAGCTGTTTTTT. This chain uses TRBV6-5 with TRBJ2-2, with 9 bases aligning to TRBD1. CDR3 length equals 14 residues. Germline V gene sequence: CDR1 MNHEY, CDR2 SVGAGI. The V and J ends lost 4 bases and 6 bases, in that order; junction bases with no gene match: 3.

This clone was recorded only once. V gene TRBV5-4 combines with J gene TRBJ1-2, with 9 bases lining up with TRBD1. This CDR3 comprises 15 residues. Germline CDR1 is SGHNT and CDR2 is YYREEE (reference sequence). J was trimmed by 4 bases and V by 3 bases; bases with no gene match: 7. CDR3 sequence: CASSSQGADSYGYTF. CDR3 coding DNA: TGTGCCAGCAGCTCACAGGGGGCAGATAGCTATGGCTACACCTTC.

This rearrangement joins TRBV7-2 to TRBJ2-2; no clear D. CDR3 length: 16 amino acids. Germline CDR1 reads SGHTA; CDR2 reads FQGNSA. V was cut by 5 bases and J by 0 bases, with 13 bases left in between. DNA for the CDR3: TGTGCCAGCAGCACAAGACGGCAGGCGAACACCGGGGAGCTGTTTTTT. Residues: CASSTRRQANTGELFF.

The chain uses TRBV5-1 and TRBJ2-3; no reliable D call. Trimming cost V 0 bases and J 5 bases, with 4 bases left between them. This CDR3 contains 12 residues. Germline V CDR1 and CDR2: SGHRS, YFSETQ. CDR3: CASSLAQDTQYF. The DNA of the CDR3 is TGCGCCAGCAGCTTGGCCCAAGATACGCAGTATTTT.

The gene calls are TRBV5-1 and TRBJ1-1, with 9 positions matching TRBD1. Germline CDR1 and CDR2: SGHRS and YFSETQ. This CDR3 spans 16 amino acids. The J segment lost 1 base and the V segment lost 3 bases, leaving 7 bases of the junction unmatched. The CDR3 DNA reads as TGCGCCAGCAGCTGGAGGGGACAGGGAAGGAACACTGAAGCTTTCTTT. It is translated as CASSWRGQGRNTEAFF.

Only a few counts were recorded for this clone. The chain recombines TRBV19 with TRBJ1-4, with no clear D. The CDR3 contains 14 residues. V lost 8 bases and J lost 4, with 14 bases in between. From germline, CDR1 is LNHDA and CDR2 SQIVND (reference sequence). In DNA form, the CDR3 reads TGTGCCAGTGGCCAGGAGGGTTTTAATGAAAAACTGTTTTTT. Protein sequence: CASGQEGFNEKLFF.

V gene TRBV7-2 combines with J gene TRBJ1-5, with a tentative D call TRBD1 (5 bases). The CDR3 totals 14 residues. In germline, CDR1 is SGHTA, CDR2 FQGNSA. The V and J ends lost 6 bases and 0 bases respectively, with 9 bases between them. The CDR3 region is CASRDTDSNQPQHF. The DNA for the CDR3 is TGTGCCAGCAGGGACACGGATAGCAATCAGCCCCAGCATTTT.

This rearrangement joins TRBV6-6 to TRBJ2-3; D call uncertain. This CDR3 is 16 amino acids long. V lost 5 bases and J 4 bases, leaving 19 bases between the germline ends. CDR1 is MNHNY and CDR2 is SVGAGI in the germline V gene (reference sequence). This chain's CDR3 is CASSAAGASVADTQYF. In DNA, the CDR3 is TGTGCCAGCAGTGCTGCCGGAGCCTCTGTCGCAGATACGCAGTATTTT.

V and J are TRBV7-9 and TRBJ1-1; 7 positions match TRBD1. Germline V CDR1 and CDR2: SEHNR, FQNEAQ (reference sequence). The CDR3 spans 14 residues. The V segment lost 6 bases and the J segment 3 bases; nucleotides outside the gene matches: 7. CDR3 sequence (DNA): TGTGCCAGCAGATTTACTACAGGGGACACTGAAGCTTTCTTT. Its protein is CASRFTTGDTEAFF.

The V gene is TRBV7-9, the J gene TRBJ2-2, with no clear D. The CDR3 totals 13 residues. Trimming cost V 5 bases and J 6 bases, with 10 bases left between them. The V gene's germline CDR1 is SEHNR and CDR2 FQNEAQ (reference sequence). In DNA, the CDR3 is TGTGCCAGCAGCGCCCCGGTTGCCGGGGAGCTGTTTTTT. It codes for CASSAPVAGELFF. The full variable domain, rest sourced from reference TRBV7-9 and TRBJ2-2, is DTGVSQNPRHKITKRGQNVTFRCDPISEHNRLYWYRQTLGQGPEFLTYFQNEAQLEKSRLLSDRFSAERPKGSFSTLEIQRTEQGDSAMYLCASSAPVAGELFFGEGSRLTVL.

CDR3 sequence reads: CASSPGGDTQNIQYF. In DNA form, the CDR3 reads TGTGCCAGCAGCCCCGGAGGAGACACTCAAAACATTCAGTACTTC. The chain joins TRBV5-4 to TRBJ2-4; D is perhaps TRBD2 (5 bases). The V end was cut by 4 bases, the J end by 5 bases, with 16 bases between. The germline CDR1 and CDR2 sequences are SGHNT and YYREEE (reference sequence). This CDR3 spans 15 amino acids. Filled out from reference TRBV5-4 and TRBJ2-4, the complete variable domain reads ETGVTQSPTHLIKTRGQQVTLRCSSQSGHNTVSWYQQALGQGPQFIFQYYREEENGRGNFPPRFSGLQFPNYSSELNVNALELDDSALYLCASSPGGDTQNIQYFGAGTRLSVL.